These 20 T cell receptor beta chains originate from one sample sequenced in a study of blood T cell repertoires in COVID-19 (TCRdb year 2020). Receptor amplification or capture employed the immunoSEQ multiplex PCR assay. TCRdb limited this immuneACCESS table to in-frame rearrangements with V and J called. A share of clones is missing; checked studies link under half to unresolved V genes, and the rest is unexplained. Present in this sample are some 130,000 clones, 90% of which were seen just once. More than 3% of the sample is taken by the ten largest. The specimen sequenced was peripheral blood. Receptors were obtained from a man between 45 and 60 years old with active COVID-19.

Here the CDR3 reads CASSLAGRGYLQPQHF. CDR3 DNA: TGTGCCAGCAGCTTGGCCGGGCGGGGATATCTTCAGCCCCAGCATTTT. V is TRBV5-8 and J is TRBJ1-5, with D uncertain. Trimming shortened V by 0 bases and J by 6 bases, and 16 bases separated the two germline ends. The V gene's germline CDR1 is SGHTS and CDR2 YDEGEE. The CDR3 has 16 amino acids.

V and J are TRBV27 and TRBJ2-2, with TRBD1 as a possible D gene (6 bases). Germline values: CDR1 MNHEY, CDR2 SMNVEV (reference sequence). V was trimmed by 2 bases and J by 0 bases, leaving 10 bases between them. This CDR3 contains 16 residues. Here the CDR3 reads CASSLRGQSNTGELFF. CDR3 sequence (DNA): TGTGCCAGCAGTTTACGTGGACAGTCGAACACCGGGGAGCTGTTTTTT.

The chain uses TRBV7-7 and TRBJ2-5; possible D gene TRBD1, 6 bases. This CDR3 has 15 residues. Germline-derived CDR1 and CDR2 are SSHAT and FNYEAQ (reference sequence). V lost 2 bases and J lost 5, with 15 bases in between. The CDR3 DNA sequence: TGTGCCAGCAGCTTATCAGGGGCAGGGTTGGAGACCCAGTACTTC. It yields the protein CASSLSGAGLETQYF.

The V and J genes are TRBV6-2 or TRBV6-3 and TRBJ2-3, with TRBD2 identical over 11 bases. The V gene end was trimmed by 4 bases and the J gene end by 5 bases; junction bases not matched to a gene: 2. CDR3 length: 14 amino acids. In germline, CDR1 is MNHEY, CDR2 SVGEGT. The CDR3 protein is CASSLAGGEDTQYF. In DNA form, the CDR3 reads TGTGCCAGCAGTTTAGCGGGAGGGGAAGATACGCAGTATTTT.

This clone was counted many times. The chain carries TRBV4-1 and TRBJ2-1; the match to TRBD2 covers 13 bases. The V segment lost 0 bases and the J segment 6 bases; nucleotides outside the gene matches: 20. This CDR3 region has 22 residues. From germline, CDR1 is MGHRA and CDR2 YSYEKL. CDR3 DNA: TGCGCCAGCAGCCAAGATCTTTTCGGACTAGCGGGAGCGAGTGGCCACCCCAATGAGCAGTTCTTC. Translated, it gives CASSQDLFGLAGASGHPNEQFF.

V gene TRBV19 combines with J gene TRBJ1-2, with 7 bases fitting TRBD1. Trimming took 5 bases from V and 5 from J; bases not matched to a gene: 2. The CDR3 is 12 residues long. Per germline, CDR1 LNHDA and CDR2 SQIVND (reference sequence). In DNA, the CDR3 is TGTGCCAGTAGTCCACAGGGGTATGGCTACACCTTC. Its translation: CASSPQGYGYTF.

The rearrangement joins TRBV5-6 to TRBJ1-1; tentative D call: TRBD1 (6 bases). Germline V lookup: CDR1 SGHDT, CDR2 YYEEEE. The CDR3 is 15 amino acids. V shed 2 bases and J shed 1 base, with 12 bases lying between them. As DNA, the CDR3 is TGTGCCAGCAGCTTTAGGACAGCGACGAACACTGAAGCTTTCTTT. Encoded protein: CASSFRTATNTEAFF.

This clone showed up just once. The V and J genes are TRBV27 and TRBJ2-7, with 7 bases identical to TRBD2. Germline assignment: CDR1 MNHEY and CDR2 SMNVEV (reference sequence). The V segment lost 5 bases and the J segment 3 bases; nucleotides outside the gene matches: 19. This CDR3 spans 18 amino acids. CDR3 bases: TGTGCCAGCAGTCTCCCGGGTGCGGGAGAAGAATTGTACTACGAGCAGTACGTC. Protein: CASSLPGAGEELYYEQYV.

The CDR3 loop is CASSVVGTGVPNEQFF. As DNA, the CDR3 is TGTGCCAGCAGCGTAGTAGGGACAGGGGTCCCAAATGAGCAGTTCTTC. The chain carries TRBV9 and TRBJ2-1, with 10 bases identical to TRBD1. Germline V gene data show CDR1 as SGDLS and CDR2 as YYNGEE. The CDR3 extends over 16 amino acids. The V gene end was trimmed by 0 bases and the J gene end by 7 bases; junction bases not matched to a gene: 7. Looking up the rest from reference TRBV9 and TRBJ2-1 gives the full variable domain: DSGVTQTPKHLITATGQRVTLRCSPRSGDLSVYWYQQSLDQGLQFLIQYYNGEERAKGNILERFSAQQFPDLHSELNLSSLELGDSALYFCASSVVGTGVPNEQFFGPGTRLTVL.

J is TRBJ2-5 and V is TRBV7-3, with D perhaps TRBD1 (6 bases). Germline V gene sequence: CDR1 SGHTA, CDR2 FQGTGA. This CDR3 is built from 15 residues. Trimming pared 5 bases from V and 4 bases from J, leaving 17 bases between. CDR3 coding DNA: TGTGCCAGCAGCCCTGGGTGGGGGCCAGCAGAGACCCAGTACTTC. It encodes CASSPGWGPAETQYF.

This clone turned up a few times. This chain uses TRBV19 with TRBJ2-1; a weak D match, TRBD2 (5 bases). Trimming stripped 9 bases from V and 0 bases from J, with 15 bases between. Germline V CDR1 and CDR2: LNHDA, SQIVND (reference sequence). This CDR3 is built from 15 residues. Here the CDR3 reads CASTADFSSYNEQFF. CDR3 nucleotide sequence: TGTGCCAGCACCGCGGACTTCAGCTCCTACAATGAGCAGTTCTTC. Full variable domain (outside the CDR3, taken from reference TRBV19 and TRBJ2-1): DGGITQSPKYLFRKEGQNVTLSCEQNLNHDAMYWYRQDPGQGLRLIYYSQIVNDFQKGDIAEGYSVSREKKESFPLTVTSAQKNPTAFYLCASTADFSSYNEQFFGPGTRLTVL.

The rearrangement links TRBV6-6 to TRBJ1-1, with D unclear. Germline CDR1 reads MNHNY; CDR2 reads SVGAGI (reference sequence). The CDR3 runs to 15 residues. Trimming took off 0 bases at V and 0 bases at J, with 8 bases between the two ends. The CDR3 DNA reads TGTGCCAGCAGTTACTCGGTAGGAGTGAACACTGAAGCTTTCTTT. It is translated as CASSYSVGVNTEAFF.

The chain uses TRBV5-5 and TRBJ1-1; TRBD1 might be the D (6 bases). V was cut by 1 base and J by 4 bases, with 11 bases left in between. CDR3 length equals 14 residues. In germline, CDR1 is SGHKS, CDR2 YYEKEE (reference sequence). This chain's CDR3 is CASSLMGATTEAFF. For the CDR3, the DNA is TGTGCCAGCAGCTTGATGGGGGCGACCACTGAAGCTTTCTTT.

This chain links TRBV20-1 with TRBJ1-4, with D hard to call. V lost 3 bases and J 12 bases, leaving 11 bases between the germline ends. Per the germline V gene, CDR1 is DFQATT and CDR2 is SNEGSKA (reference sequence). The CDR3 length is 11 residues. The CDR3 region is CSARSGLELFF. The CDR3 nucleotides read TGCAGTGCTAGGTCGGGTTTAGAACTGTTTTTT.

The rearrangement uses TRBV9 and TRBJ2-2; TRBD2 matches at 9 bases. Germline values: CDR1 SGDLS, CDR2 YYNGEE. V was pared by 7 bases and J by 1 base, with 2 bases of the junction left unmatched. The CDR3 totals 14 residues. CDR3 DNA sequence: TGTGCCAGCCGACTAGCGGAGAACACCGGGGAGCTGTTTTTT. Translation gives CASRLAENTGELFF.

V and J are TRBV9 and TRBJ2-1; 8 bases line up with TRBD2. CDR1 SGDLS and CDR2 YYNGEE come from the germline V gene. This CDR3 is 15 amino acids long. Losses at the gene ends were 4 bases for V and 6 bases for J; bases not matched to a gene: 9. This CDR3 is CASSTFQSGSNEQFF. Written as DNA, the CDR3 is TGTGCCAGCAGCACATTTCAAAGCGGGAGCAATGAGCAGTTCTTC. The full variable domain, its missing parts supplied by reference TRBV9 and TRBJ2-1, is DSGVTQTPKHLITATGQRVTLRCSPRSGDLSVYWYQQSLDQGLQFLIQYYNGEERAKGNILERFSAQQFPDLHSELNLSSLELGDSALYFCASSTFQSGSNEQFFGPGTRLTVL.

The rearrangement links TRBV7-6 to TRBJ2-5; perhaps TRBD1 as D (7 bases). This CDR3 is 17 amino acids long. Germline V gene data show CDR1 as SGHVS and CDR2 as FNYEAQ. The V gene lost 5 bases and the J gene lost 4 bases, with 23 bases spanning the gap. CDR3 region: CASSRGGGTREAETQYF. CDR3 DNA sequence: TGTGCCAGCAGCCGAGGAGGGGGCACGCGGGAAGCAGAGACCCAGTACTTC.

Only one count was recorded for this clone. The genes are TRBV5-7 and TRBJ1-5, with D tentatively TRBD1 (6 bases). TRBV5-7 is placed among ORFs of uncertain function. The CDR3 spans 15 residues. The V end was cut by 4 bases, the J end by 0 bases, with 11 bases between. The CDR3 bases are TGTGCCAGCAGCCCGGACAGTTATAGCAATCAGCCCCAGCATTTT. Encoded protein: CASSPDSYSNQPQHF.

This rearrangement joins TRBV5-6 to TRBJ1-1; D possibly corresponds to TRBD1 (6 bases). V lost 1 base to trimming and J lost 1 base, with 8 bases between them. The CDR3 contains 14 residues. Germline V gives CDR1 SGHDT, CDR2 YYEEEE. CDR3 protein: CASSLRGANTEAFF. The CDR3 nucleotides are TGTGCCAGCAGCTTGCGGGGGGCGAACACTGAAGCTTTCTTT.

As for this clone: Distinct nucleotide sequences in the sample also encode this CDR3. The CDR3 DNA follows: TGTGCCAGCAGCCTAGGGACTACCCAAGAGACCCAGTACTTC. It yields the protein CASSLGTTQETQYF. The chain links TRBV3-1 (or the pseudogene TRBV3-2) to TRBJ2-5; TRBD2 agrees at 7 bases. J was trimmed by 1 base and V by 4 bases; bases with no gene match: 3. This CDR3 has 14 residues. The germline CDR1 and CDR2 sequences are LGHDT and YNNKEL (reference sequence).